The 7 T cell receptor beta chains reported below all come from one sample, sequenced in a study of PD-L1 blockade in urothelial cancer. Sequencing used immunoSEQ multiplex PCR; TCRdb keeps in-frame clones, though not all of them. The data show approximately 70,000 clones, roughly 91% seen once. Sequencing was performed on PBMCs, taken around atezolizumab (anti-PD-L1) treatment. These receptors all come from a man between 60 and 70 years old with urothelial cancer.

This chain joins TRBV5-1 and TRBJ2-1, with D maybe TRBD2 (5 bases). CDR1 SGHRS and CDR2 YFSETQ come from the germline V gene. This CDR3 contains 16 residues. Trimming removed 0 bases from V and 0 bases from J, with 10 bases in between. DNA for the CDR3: TGCGCCAGCAGCTTGGTTGCGGGCAGCTCCTACAATGAGCAGTTCTTC. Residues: CASSLVAGSSYNEQFF.

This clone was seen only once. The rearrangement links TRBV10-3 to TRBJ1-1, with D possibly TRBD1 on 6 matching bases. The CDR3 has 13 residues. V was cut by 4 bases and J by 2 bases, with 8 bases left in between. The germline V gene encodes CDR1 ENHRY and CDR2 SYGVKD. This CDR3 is CAISGTVNTEAFF. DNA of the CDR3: TGTGCCATCAGTGGGACAGTAAACACTGAAGCTTTCTTT.

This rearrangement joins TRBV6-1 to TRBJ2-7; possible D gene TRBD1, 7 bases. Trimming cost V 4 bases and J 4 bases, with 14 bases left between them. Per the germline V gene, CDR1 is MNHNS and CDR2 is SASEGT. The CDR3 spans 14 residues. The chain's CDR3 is CASSGGAGGYEQYF. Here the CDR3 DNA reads TGTGCCAGCAGTGGCGGGGCAGGGGGATACGAGCAGTACTTC.

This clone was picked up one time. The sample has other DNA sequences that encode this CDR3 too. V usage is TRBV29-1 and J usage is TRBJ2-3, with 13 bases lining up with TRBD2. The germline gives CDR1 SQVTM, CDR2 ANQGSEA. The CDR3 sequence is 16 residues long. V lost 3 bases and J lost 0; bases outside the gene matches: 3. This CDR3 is CSVDGLAGDSTDTQYF. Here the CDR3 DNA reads TGCAGCGTTGATGGACTAGCGGGGGATAGCACAGATACGCAGTATTTT.

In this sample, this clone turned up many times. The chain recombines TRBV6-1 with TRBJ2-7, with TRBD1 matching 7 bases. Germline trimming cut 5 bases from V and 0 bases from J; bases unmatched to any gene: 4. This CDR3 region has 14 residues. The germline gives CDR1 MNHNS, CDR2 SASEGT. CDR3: CASSSRDSSYEQYF. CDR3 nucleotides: TGTGCCAGCAGTTCTCGGGACAGCTCCTACGAGCAGTACTTC.

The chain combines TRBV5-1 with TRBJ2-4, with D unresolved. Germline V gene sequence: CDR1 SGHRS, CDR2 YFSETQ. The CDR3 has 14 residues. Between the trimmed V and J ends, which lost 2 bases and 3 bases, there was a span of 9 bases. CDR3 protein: CASSFEDGKNIQYF. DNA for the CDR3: TGCGCCAGCAGCTTTGAGGATGGCAAAAACATTCAGTACTTC.

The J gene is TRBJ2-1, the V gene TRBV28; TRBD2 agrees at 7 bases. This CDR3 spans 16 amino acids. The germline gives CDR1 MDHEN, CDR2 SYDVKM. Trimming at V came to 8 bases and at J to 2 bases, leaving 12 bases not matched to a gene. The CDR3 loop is CASRPQSRGAYNEQFF. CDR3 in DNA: TGTGCCAGCCGGCCGCAGTCCCGGGGGGCCTACAATGAGCAGTTCTTC. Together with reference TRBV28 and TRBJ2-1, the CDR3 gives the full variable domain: DVKVTQSSRYLVKRTGEKVFLECVQDMDHENMFWYRQDPGLGLRLIYFSYDVKMKEKGDIPEGYSVSREKKERFSLILESASTNQTSMYLCASRPQSRGAYNEQFFGPGTRLTVL.